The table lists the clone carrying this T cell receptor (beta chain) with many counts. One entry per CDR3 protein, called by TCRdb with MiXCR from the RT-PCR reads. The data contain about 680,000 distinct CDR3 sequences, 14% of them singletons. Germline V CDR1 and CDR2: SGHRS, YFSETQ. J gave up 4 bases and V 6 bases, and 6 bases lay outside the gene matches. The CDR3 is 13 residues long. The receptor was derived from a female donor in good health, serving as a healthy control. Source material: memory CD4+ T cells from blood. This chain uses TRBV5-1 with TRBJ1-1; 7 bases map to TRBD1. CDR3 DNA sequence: TGCGCCAGCACCTCAGGGGGTGTCACTGAAGCTTTCTTT. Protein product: CASTSGGVTEAFF.